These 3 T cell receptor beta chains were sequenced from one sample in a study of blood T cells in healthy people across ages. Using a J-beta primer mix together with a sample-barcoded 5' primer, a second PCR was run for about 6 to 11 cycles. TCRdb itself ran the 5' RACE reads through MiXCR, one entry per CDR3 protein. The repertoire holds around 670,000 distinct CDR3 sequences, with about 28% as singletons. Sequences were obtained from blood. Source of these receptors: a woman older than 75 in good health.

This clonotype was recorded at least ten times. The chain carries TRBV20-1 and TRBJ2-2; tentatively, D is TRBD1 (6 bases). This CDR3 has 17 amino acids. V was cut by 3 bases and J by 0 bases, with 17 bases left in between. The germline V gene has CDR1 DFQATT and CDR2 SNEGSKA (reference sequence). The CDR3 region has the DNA TGCAGTGCTAGGCTACAGACAGGCCGAACGAACACCGGGGAGCTGTTTTTT. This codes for CSARLQTGRTNTGELFF.

The CDR3 is CASSSRGAEAFF. The DNA of the CDR3 is TGTGCCAGCAGCTCGAGGGGCGCCGAAGCTTTCTTT. The gene calls are TRBV11-3 and TRBJ1-1; TRBD1 is a possible D gene (5 bases). Trimming took 4 bases from V and 8 from J, leaving 11 bases between them. CDR1 and CDR2 (germline): SGHNT, YENEEA. The CDR3 has 12 residues.

CDR3 DNA: TGTGCCAGCAGTTACGGGACAGGGGAGGGCTATGGCTACACCTTC. It is translated as CASSYGTGEGYGYTF. The rearrangement joins TRBV6-6 to TRBJ1-2, with TRBD1 matching 10 bases. Germline assignment: CDR1 MNHNY and CDR2 SVGAGI (reference sequence). The CDR3 consists of 15 residues. After removal of 2 bases from V and 4 bases from J, the junction contained 4 bases not matched to a gene.